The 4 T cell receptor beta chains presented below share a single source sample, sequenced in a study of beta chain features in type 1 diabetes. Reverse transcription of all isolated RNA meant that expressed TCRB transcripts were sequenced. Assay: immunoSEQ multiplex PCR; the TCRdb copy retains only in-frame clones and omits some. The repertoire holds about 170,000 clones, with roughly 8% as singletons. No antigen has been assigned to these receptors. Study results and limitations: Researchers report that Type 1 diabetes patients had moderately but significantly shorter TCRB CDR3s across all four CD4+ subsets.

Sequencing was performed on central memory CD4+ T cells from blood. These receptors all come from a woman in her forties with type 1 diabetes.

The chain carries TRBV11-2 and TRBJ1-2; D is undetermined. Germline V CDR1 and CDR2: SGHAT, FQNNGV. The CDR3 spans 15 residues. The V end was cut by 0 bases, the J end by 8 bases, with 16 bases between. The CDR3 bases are TGTGCCAGCAGCTTAGATTTGAGGACTTCGAGAGGCTACACCTTC. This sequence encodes CASSLDLRTSRGYTF.

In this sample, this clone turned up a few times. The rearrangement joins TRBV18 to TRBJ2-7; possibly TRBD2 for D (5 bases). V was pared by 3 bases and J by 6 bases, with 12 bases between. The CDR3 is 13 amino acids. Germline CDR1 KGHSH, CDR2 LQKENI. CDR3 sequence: CASSPGEAREQYF. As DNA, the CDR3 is TGTGCCAGCTCACCCGGGGAAGCTCGCGAGCAGTACTTC.

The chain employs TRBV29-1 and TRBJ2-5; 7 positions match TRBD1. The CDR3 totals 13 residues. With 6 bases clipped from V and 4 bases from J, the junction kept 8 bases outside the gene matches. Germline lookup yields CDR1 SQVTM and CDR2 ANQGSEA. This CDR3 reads CSVLRQGRETQYF. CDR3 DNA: TGCAGCGTCCTACGACAGGGCAGAGAGACCCAGTACTTC. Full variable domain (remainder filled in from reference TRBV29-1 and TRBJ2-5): SAVISQKPSRDICQRGTSLTIQCQVDSQVTMMFWYRQQPGQSLTLIATANQGSEATYESGFVIDKFPISRPNLTFSTLTVSNMSPEDSSIYLCSVLRQGRETQYFGPGTRLLVL.

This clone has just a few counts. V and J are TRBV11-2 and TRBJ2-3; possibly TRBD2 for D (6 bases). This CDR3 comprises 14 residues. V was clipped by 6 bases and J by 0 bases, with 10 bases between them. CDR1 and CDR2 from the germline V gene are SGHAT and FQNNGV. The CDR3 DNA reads TGTGCCAGCAGTTCCGGGGGAAGCACAGATACGCAGTATTTT. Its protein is CASSSGGSTDTQYF.